This paragraph reports one T cell receptor (beta chain). Its antigen is still unknown. No base-level quality is on record; no much larger clone is a single base apart. Using the deep immunoSEQ assay, TCR CDR3 regions were amplified from genomic DNA by multiplex PCR. Extracted genomic DNA from each cell subset was distributed evenly across all wells of several immunoSEQ 96-well plates, and each plate was treated as a replicate. For sorted subsets, approximately 210 ng of genomic DNA, equivalent to some 33,000 T cell genomes, went into each replicate PCR. Purified libraries were quantified with a Qubit 3.0 fluorometer, sized on a Bioanalyzer 2100, and re-quantified with the KAPA Library Quantification kit. Each immunoSEQ 96-well plate was sequenced on its own single-read 150-cycle Illumina NextSeq 550 flow cell. Per the authors' processing: Because only junctional sequences without quality scores were contained in the immunoSEQ output, filtering matching that applied to full-length reads could not be performed. To assign V/J genes and CDR3, sequences were annotated against IMGT germline references using PyIR, a Python wrapper for IgBLAST v1.9. Any read was removed if the V/J assignment was weak (E-value above 1e-6), the CDR3 was missing, or the read contained stop codons, out-of-frame junctions, or ambiguous translated residues. V3J clonotypes were defined as sequences sharing an identical inferred V gene, J gene, and CDR3 amino acid sequence. The percentage overlap between two repertoires was calculated by dividing the number of shared unique clonotypes by the size of the smaller repertoire. Richness of each repertoire was evaluated using RTK rarefaction, the Chao1 estimator, and Recon v2.1 estimates of unobserved clonotypes. For all TCRbeta clonotypes obtained by the gDNA method from a few donors, generation probabilities were computed with OLGA. What TCRdb holds here is the immuneACCESS table cut down to in-frame rearrangements. Part of the clones is not present; checked against another copy, under half of the missing clones reflect an unresolved V gene, and the others are unexplained. The DNA gave D and trimming, while V, J and clone size come from that table. The sample table holds 950,000 to 1,200,000 clones, of which approximately 77% were seen once. The ten largest clones represent 0.89% of the sample.

The sample belongs to a study of shared clonotypes between healthy human individuals (dated by TCRdb to 2020 to 2022). Describing the broader study: Three men and a couple of women, aged 18 to 49 years, made up the cohort. For each donor, three plates each were used for CD4 naive and CD4 memory, two plates were used for CD8 naive, and one plate was used for CD8 memory. To estimate repertoire size and how much clonotypes are shared between individuals, the study performed deep sequencing of blood TCR repertoires from a few healthy adults. Different laboratories and diverse techniques were used to prepare libraries and sequence TCR repertoires, to increase sequencing depth and limit assay-specific biases. Each donor's leukapheresis produced roughly between roughly 0.9 and 9 billion PBMCs.

The donors were healthy, HIV-negative adults who had no recently reported acute infections or vaccinations. Only Caucasian adults living in Nashville, Tennessee, USA were represented among the donors. CD4+ T cells were enriched by magnetic negative selection; naive cells were then positively selected on CD45RA, and the negative fraction formed the memory subset. Blood was collected by leukapheresis, and PBMCs were isolated by Ficoll-Histopaque density gradient centrifugation and then cryopreserved in liquid nitrogen vapor phase. Analytical flow cytometry was used to check the purity and quantity of each magnetically sorted T cell population. Each sorted fraction had its genomic DNA isolated and then quantified by UV absorbance on a Nanodrop 2000c. What the work shows at the level of the full study, not this receptor alone: When a handful of donors were compared, the shared fraction of clonotypes was about 5% for naive CD4, around 3.6% for naive CD8, more than 2% for memory CD4, and 0.4% for memory CD8. Rarefaction of sorted-subset datasets indicated incomplete sequencing despite the large sequencing depth. Naive subsets generally had larger estimated clonotype richness than memory subsets. Because the study included only a small number of donors, the genetic and exposure-history diversity represented was limited. Compared with non-shared clonotypes, clonotypes shared by all four sorted-subset donors had higher generation probabilities. Only blood was sampled, and tissue TCR repertoires likely differ from those in blood. Based on pairwise subsampling, the degree of clonotype sharing among donors was expected to be affected by sequencing depth.

The CDR3 sequence holds 15 residues, the cysteine and phenylalanine included. Just CDR3 DNA is preserved here, 45 bases in frame from base 1. According to the germline V gene, CDR1 reads SGHRS and CDR2 reads YFSETQ. The V end loses 1 base and the J end loses 3 bases, and a stretch of 11 bases separates them. Sequenced input: memory CD4+ T cells from PBMCs. In the paper's terms, the cell subset or site label means: CD45RA-negative fraction. The sequence was obtained from a man between 18 and 35 years old in good health. Some clones in this sample may be carry-over from other donors' samples. The sequence joins TRBV5-1 to TRBJ1-5, with the D segment identity uncertain. The encoded CDR3 is CASSLTGSPNQPQHF. The bases are TGCGCCAGCAGCTTGACGGGTAGTCCCAATCAGCCCCAGCATTTT.